One TCR beta chain is described in this entry. Its antigen is not identified. This sample was taken from a study of cytomegalovirus exposure and HLA in healthy donors. Overall study: Earlier work reported approximately 110 million unique TCR beta sequences from 150 million to 200 million T cells. Out of 398 genotyped donors, about 80% belonged to the Caucasian-associated ancestry cluster. General study results and limits: What was likely a sequencing artifact was a cluster of highly shared sequence variants. Accurate prediction of HLA-A and HLA-B alleles (for most subjects) was reportedly achieved from TCR beta sequences.

The germline CDR1 and CDR2 sequences are LNHDA and SQIVND (reference sequence). V lost 6 bases to trimming and J lost 2 bases, with 6 bases between them. This CDR3 is built from 12 residues. In the PCR, 60 Vbeta and 13 Jbeta primers were used. Profiled with immunoSEQ multiplex PCR; TCRdb holds only in-frame clones, not every one. In the table there are 100,000 to 150,000 clones, 80% to 90% of which are singletons. The rearrangement uses TRBV19 and TRBJ2-3, with a weak D call TRBD2 (5 bases). This sequence originates from a woman in her thirties or forties in good health and CMV-seropositive. The sequencing sample was made of PBMCs. The CDR3 here is CASRDFTDTQYF. The DNA for the CDR3 is TGTGCCAGTAGGGACTTCACAGATACGCAGTATTTT.